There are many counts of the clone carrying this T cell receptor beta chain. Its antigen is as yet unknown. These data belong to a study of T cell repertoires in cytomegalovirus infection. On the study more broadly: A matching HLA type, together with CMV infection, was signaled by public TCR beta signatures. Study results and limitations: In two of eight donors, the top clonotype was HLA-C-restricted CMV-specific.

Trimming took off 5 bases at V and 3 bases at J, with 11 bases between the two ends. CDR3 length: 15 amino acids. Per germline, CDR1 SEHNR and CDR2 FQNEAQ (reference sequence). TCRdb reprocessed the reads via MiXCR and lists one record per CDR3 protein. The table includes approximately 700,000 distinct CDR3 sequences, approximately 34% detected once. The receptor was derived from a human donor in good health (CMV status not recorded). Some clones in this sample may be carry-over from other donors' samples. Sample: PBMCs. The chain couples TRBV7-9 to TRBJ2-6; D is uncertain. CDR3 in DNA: TGTGCCAGCAGCCAGACACAAGATGGGGCCAACGTCCTGACTTTC. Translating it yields CASSQTQDGANVLTF.